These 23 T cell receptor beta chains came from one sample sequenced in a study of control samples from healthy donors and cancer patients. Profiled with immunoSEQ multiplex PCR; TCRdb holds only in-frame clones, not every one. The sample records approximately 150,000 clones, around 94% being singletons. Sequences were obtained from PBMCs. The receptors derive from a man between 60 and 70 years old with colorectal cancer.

Written as DNA, the CDR3 is TGTGCCAGCAGCCAAGATTTTAAAGGGTACGAGCAGTACTTC. Translated: CASSQDFKGYEQYF. The rearrangement joins TRBV4-2 to TRBJ2-7; the D is unclear. V was trimmed by 0 bases and J by 4 bases, leaving 10 bases between them. This CDR3 has 14 amino acids. Germline CDR1 reads LGHNA; CDR2 reads YNFKEQ.

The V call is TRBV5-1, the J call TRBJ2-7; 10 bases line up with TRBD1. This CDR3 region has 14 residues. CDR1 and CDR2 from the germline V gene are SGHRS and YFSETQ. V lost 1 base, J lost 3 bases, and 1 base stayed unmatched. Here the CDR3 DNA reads TGCGCCAGCAGCTTGAGGACAGGGGGCTACGAGCAGTACTTC. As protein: CASSLRTGGYEQYF.

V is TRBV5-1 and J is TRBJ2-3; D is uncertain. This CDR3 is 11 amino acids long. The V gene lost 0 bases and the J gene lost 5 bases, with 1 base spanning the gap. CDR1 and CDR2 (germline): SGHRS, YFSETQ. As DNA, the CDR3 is TGCGCCAGCAGCTTGGGAGATACGCAGTATTTT. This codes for CASSLGDTQYF.

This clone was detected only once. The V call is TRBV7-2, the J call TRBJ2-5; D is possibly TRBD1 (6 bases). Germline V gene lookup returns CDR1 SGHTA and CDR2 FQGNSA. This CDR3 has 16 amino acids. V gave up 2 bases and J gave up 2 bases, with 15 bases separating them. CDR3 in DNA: TGTGCCAGCAGCTTAAATATTCAAGGGGGACAAGAGACCCAGTACTTC. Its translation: CASSLNIQGGQETQYF.

In DNA, the CDR3 is TGTGCCAGCAGCCCTTGGGACAACTATGGCTACACCTTC. Its translation: CASSPWDNYGYTF. V and J are TRBV3-1 (or the pseudogene TRBV3-2) and TRBJ1-2, with D perhaps matching TRBD1 (5 bases). Germline V gene data show CDR1 as LGHDT and CDR2 as YNNKEL (reference sequence). With 4 bases removed from V and 2 bases from J, the gap between germline ends came to 8 bases. The CDR3 sequence is 13 residues long.

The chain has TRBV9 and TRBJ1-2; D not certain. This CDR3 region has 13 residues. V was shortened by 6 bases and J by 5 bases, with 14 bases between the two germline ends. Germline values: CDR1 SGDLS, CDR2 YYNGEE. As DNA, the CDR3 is TGTGCCAGCACCCCTTATCCCGCTTATGGCTACACCTTC. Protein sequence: CASTPYPAYGYTF. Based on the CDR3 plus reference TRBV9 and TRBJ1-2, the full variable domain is DSGVTQTPKHLITATGQRVTLRCSPRSGDLSVYWYQQSLDQGLQFLIQYYNGEERAKGNILERFSAQQFPDLHSELNLSSLELGDSALYFCASTPYPAYGYTFGSGTRLTVV.

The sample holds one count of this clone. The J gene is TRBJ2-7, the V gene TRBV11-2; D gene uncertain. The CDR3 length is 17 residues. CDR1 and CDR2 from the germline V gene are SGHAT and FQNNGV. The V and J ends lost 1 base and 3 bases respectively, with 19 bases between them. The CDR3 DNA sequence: TGTGCCAGCAGCTTAGGTCCGAGCCGCAGCACCCTCTACGAGCAGTACTTC. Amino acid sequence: CASSLGPSRSTLYEQYF.

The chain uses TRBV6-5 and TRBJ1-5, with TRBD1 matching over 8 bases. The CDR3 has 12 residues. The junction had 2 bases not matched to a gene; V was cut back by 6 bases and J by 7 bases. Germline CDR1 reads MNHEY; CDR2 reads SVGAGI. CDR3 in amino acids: CASRTGDQPQHF. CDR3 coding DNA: TGTGCCAGCAGGACAGGGGACCAGCCCCAGCATTTT.

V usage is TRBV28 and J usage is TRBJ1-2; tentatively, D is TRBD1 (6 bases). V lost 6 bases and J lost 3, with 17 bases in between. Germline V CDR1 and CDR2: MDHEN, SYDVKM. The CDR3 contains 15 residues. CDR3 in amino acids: CASSGWTAADYGYTF. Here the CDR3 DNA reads TGTGCCAGCAGCGGCTGGACAGCCGCAGACTATGGCTACACCTTC.

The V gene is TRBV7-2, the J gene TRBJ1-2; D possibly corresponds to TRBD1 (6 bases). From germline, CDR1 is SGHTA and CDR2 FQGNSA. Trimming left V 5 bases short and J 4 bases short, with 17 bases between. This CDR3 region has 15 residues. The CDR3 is CASSTSGQLIYGYTF. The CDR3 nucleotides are TGTGCCAGCAGCACCAGCGGACAGCTGATCTATGGCTACACCTTC.

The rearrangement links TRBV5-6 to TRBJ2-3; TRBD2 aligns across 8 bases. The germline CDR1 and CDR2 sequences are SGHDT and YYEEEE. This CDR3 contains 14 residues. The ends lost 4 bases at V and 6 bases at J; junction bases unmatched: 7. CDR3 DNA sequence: TGTGCCAGCAGCCTGGGACTAGTAAGTGATACGCAGTATTTT. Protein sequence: CASSLGLVSDTQYF.

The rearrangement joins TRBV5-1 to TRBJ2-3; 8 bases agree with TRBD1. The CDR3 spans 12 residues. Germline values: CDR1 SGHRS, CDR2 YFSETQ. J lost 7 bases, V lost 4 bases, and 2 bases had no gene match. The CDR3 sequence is CASSGQGYTQYF. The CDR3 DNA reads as TGCGCCAGCAGCGGACAGGGATATACGCAGTATTTT.

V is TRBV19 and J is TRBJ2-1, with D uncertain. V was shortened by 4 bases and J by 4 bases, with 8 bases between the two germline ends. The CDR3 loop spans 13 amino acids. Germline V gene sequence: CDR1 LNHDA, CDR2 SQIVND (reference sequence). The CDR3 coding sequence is TGTGCCAGTAGTAAGGCAGAGTACAATGAGCAGTTCTTC. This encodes CASSKAEYNEQFF.

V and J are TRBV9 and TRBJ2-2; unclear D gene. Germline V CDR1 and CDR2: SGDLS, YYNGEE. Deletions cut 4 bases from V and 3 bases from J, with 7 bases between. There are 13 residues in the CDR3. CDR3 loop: CASSFSDTGELFF. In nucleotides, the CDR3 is TGTGCCAGCAGCTTTTCCGACACCGGGGAGCTGTTTTTT.

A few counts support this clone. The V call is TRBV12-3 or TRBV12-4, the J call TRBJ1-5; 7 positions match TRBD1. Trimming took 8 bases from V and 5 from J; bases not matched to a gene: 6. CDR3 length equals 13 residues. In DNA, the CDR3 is TGTGCCAGCTCGAGGGGGCTCCATCAGCCCCAGCATTTT. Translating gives CASSRGLHQPQHF.

The CDR3 sequence is CASRSGTNTEAFF. In DNA form, the CDR3 reads TGTGCCAGCAGGTCCGGGACAAACACTGAAGCTTTCTTT. The rearrangement links TRBV27 to TRBJ1-1; D perhaps matches TRBD1 (6 bases). V lost 6 bases, J lost 2 bases, and 10 bases lay in between. The length of the CDR3 is 13 residues. CDR1 is MNHEY, CDR2 SMNVEV, per germline (reference sequence).

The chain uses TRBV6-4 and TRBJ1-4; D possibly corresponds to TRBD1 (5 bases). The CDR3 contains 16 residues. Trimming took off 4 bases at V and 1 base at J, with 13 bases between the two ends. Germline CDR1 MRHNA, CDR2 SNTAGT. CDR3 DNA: TGTGCCAGCAGTGTGGGGGACGCCTTAACTAATGAAAAACTGTTTTTT. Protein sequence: CASSVGDALTNEKLFF.

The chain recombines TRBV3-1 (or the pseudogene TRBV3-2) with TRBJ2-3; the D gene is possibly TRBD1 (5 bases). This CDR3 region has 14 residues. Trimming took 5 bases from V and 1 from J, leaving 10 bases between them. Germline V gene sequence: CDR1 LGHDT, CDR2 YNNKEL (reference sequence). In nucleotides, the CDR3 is TGTGCCAGCAGCAATTCACAGGGCACAGATACGCAGTATTTT. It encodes CASSNSQGTDTQYF.

CDR3 DNA: TGTGCCAGCAGCCGGCGGGGGGACACTGAAGCTTTCTTT. Its protein is CASSRRGDTEAFF. The chain employs TRBV14 and TRBJ1-1; D is possibly TRBD1 (5 bases). V lost 4 bases and J lost 3, with 9 bases in between. Germline V gene data show CDR1 as SGHDN and CDR2 as FVKESK. The CDR3 length is 13 residues.

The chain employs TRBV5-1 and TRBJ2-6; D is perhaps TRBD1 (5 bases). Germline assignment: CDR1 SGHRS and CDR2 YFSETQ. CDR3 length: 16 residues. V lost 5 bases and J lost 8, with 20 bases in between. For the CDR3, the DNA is TGCGCCAGCAGACCTACAGTTTCCTCAGGGTCCAACGTCCTGACTTTC. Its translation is CASRPTVSSGSNVLTF.

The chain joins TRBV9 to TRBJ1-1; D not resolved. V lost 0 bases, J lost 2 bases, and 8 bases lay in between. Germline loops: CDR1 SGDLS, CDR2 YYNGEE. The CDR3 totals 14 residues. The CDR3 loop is CASSVADLNTEAFF. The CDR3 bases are TGTGCCAGCAGCGTAGCCGATTTAAACACTGAAGCTTTCTTT.

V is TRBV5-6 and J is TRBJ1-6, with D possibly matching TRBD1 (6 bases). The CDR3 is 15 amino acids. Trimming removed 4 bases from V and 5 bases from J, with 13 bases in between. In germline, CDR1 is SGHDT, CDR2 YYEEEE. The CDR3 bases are TGTGCCAGCAGCCCCCAGGGGCGGAATAATTCACCCCTCCACTTT. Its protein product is CASSPQGRNNSPLHF.

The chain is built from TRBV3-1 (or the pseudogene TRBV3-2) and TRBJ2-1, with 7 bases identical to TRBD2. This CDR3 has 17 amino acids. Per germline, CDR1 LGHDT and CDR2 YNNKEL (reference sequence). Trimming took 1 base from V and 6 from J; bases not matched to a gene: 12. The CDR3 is CASSQGGSGRAINEQFF. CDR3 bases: TGTGCCAGCAGCCAAGGAGGTAGCGGGCGTGCGATCAATGAGCAGTTCTTC.